This TCR beta chain was sequenced in a study of OX40 agonist ivuxolimab in advanced cancers. Study-wide background: The drug used for patients, ivuxolimab, was an agonistic anti-OX40 (CD134) antibody.

The CDR3 has 15 amino acids. The V gene lost 5 bases and the J gene lost 6 bases, with 17 bases spanning the gap. The germline V gene encodes CDR1 SGHAT and CDR2 FQNNGV. TCRdb's copy holds only in-frame clones and misses some; the assay was immunoSEQ multiplex PCR. This table holds approximately 50,000 clones, just under 95% found once. The sequencing used CD4+ or CD8+ T cells sorted from blood, collected in a trial of the OX40 agonist ivuxolimab. This chain connects TRBV11-2 to TRBJ2-1, with D maybe TRBD2 (6 bases). The clonotype was recovered from an adult with an advanced solid tumor such as melanoma, head and neck, liver or kidney cancer. CDR3 amino acids: CASSLWDSVVNEQFF. CDR3 nucleotides: TGTGCCAGCAGCCTTTGGGACTCCGTCGTCAATGAGCAGTTCTTC.